This T cell receptor (delta chain) comes out of a study of gamma-delta T cells after stem cell transplantation listed by TCRdb under 2016. This clone is identified as medium-sized (0.01 to 0.1%). Its antigen specificity is not known. The record has no base qualities; no much larger clone is one base away. Library preparation employed RT-PCR. The reads were generated on an Illumina MiSeq. TCRdb processed the public reads again with the CATT caller, after which rows with matching DNA were combined. This sample lists 840 or so delta-chain clones; 10% were detected once. About 60% of the sample goes to the ten largest clones. V has 0 bases trimmed and J has 1 base trimmed; junction bases matching no gene number 4. The germline V gene encodes CDR1 GEAIGNYY and CDR2 EKD. From the cysteine up to the phenylalanine, the CDR3 has a length of 18 residues. Just the 54-base CDR3 DNA is kept, in frame starting at base 1.

The chain is made from TRDV2 and TRDJ3, and TRDD3 aligns with 8 junction nucleotides. The TCR originated in a human donor. It is not recorded whose cells these are; they may come from a transplant donor. The source material was gamma-delta T cells. The sequence in DNA is TGTGCCTGTGACACCGTACTGGGGGCTTCCTGGGACACCCGACAGATGTTTTTC. Protein translation: CACDTVLGASWDTRQMFF.